The source of this T cell receptor beta chain is a study of T cell clonality in common variable immunodeficiency. This clone showed up many times. Its antigen is unidentified. The CDR3 end is not reached by the read, which stops 3 residues before it; the germline J gene fills it in. The method was immunoSEQ multiplex PCR; TCRdb's version includes in-frame clones alone and lacks a portion of them. The table records about 30,000 clones without singletons, the ten largest covering roughly 5.4%. Findings and limits, study-wide: Reportedly, TCR beta sequences from common variable immunodeficiency showed fewer deletions and N-nucleotide insertions. T cell subpopulation sequencing would be needed to explain CVID clonality.

Germline CDR1 is DFQATT and CDR2 is SNEGSKA (reference sequence). Between the trimmed V and J ends, which lost 0 bases and 6 bases, there was a span of 17 bases. This CDR3 is 15 amino acids long. CVID meant reduced serum IgG, IgA and/or IgM plus specific antibody deficiency. The clonotype originates from a human donor with common variable immunodeficiency. The J gene is TRBJ1-1, the V gene TRBV20-1, with D unclear. Material for sequencing was peripheral blood mononuclear cells. The CDR3 bases that were read are TGCAGTGCTAGAGATCAAGGAGCGTCTTGGGCTGAA. Translating it yields CSARDQGASWAE. The full CDR3 reads CSARDQGASWAEAFF.